This record looks at one T cell receptor beta chain sequence and its context. No antigen is known for it. Per-nucleotide qualities are absent, and no much larger clonotype sits a single base away. The sample originates from a study of Ad26.COV2.S vaccination and SARS-CoV-2 variants (dated by TCRdb to the early 2020s). With regard to the full study: Vaccine-arm donors were drawn from COV1001, a multicentre, randomized, double-blind, placebo-controlled phase I-IIa trial of Ad26.COV2.S in healthy adults. Ad26.COV2.S was administered intramuscularly at a dose of 5x10^10 or 1x10^11 viral particles, either as one shot or as two shots given 56 days apart. Sequencing of the TCRbeta repertoire served to evaluate the specificity and breadth of SARS-CoV-2-reactive T cell receptors following Ad26.COV2.S vaccination. The TCR-sequenced set comprised approximately 32 samples: around 20 Ad26.COV2.S vaccine recipients, 5 placebo recipients and 8 SARS-CoV-2 convalescent individuals. Trial participants were randomized into five groups of five, in which low-dose or high-dose Ad26.COV2.S was given once or twice, or placebo was given on both occasions. Investigators remained blinded to trial group allocation during experiments and outcome assessment.

The full study reports these points: Substantial breadth of spike-specific CD8+ and CD4+ T cell responses was reported after vaccination. It was noted by the authors that total T cell responses may have been underestimated by the TCR breadth and depth analyses. Non-spike TCR breadth was comparable between vaccine and placebo recipients, consistent with the vaccine containing only spike. Comparing responses between vaccine doses or regimens was not something the study was powered to do. Spike-specific TCR breadth was higher in Ad26.COV2.S recipients than in placebo recipients (P = 0.0014).

The germline ends are 13 bases apart after V is trimmed by 5 bases and J by 0 bases. The germline V gene yields MNHEY for CDR1 and SVGEGT for CDR2. The CDR3 goes from the cysteine to the phenylalanine over 15 residues. Just the 45-base CDR3 DNA is kept, in frame starting at base 1. The treatment or condition label, as the study defines it: over 15 received Ad26.COV2.S at low or high dose, single or two shots; about 5 received placebo; per-sample allocation not given. Repertoires of vaccine and placebo recipients were sequenced from samples taken on day 63 after the first injection. In Cohort 1b, 25 or so adults aged 18-55 years were enrolled at a single site in Boston, USA, between 29 July and 7 August 2020. Ad26.COV2.S was a replication-incompetent adenovirus type 26 vector that expressed a prefusion-stabilized SARS-CoV-2 spike protein derived from the original Wuhan strain. The immunoSEQ Assay was the method used to sequence TCRbeta CDR3 regions. After extraction, genomic DNA underwent amplification by bias-controlled multiplex PCR, followed by high-throughput sequencing. The authors' pipeline ran thus. To quantify the absolute abundance of every unique TCRbeta CDR3 region, sequences were collapsed and filtered. T cell fraction was estimated by normalization of TCRbeta template counts to usable DNA, with usable DNA being measured through amplification of reference genes present in all nucleated cells. Repertoire TCRs were annotated as SARS-CoV-2-specific when V gene, CDR3 amino acid sequence and J gene were exactly matched to a known reactive TCR set. The reference SARS-CoV-2 TCR set was obtained from MIRA and was filtered for enrichment in COVID-19-positive ImmuneCODE repertoires, whereby public or cross-reactive TCRs were removed. Using the MIRA antigens, annotated TCRs were further analysed by specific ORF or by position within an ORF. Breadth was defined as the number of annotated unique rearrangements divided by the total number of unique productive rearrangements, and depth was defined as the summed frequency of the annotated unique rearrangements. Two-sided Wilcoxon rank-sum tests were applied when comparing TCR breadth between groups. This immuneACCESS table, as held by TCRdb, lists in-frame sequences with V and J called but not all clones. Of the missing ones, under half trace to an unresolved V gene in checked studies; the others have no known cause. Clonal size and the V and J genes are those of that table, whereas D and trimming came from the DNA. A total of hundreds of thousands of clones appear in this sample, around 82% of them only once. The ten largest clones capture almost 7.5% of the sample.

The sequenced sample was peripheral blood, obtained in a trial of Ad26.COV2.S vaccine versus placebo. The sequence is built from TRBV6-2 or TRBV6-3 and TRBJ1-1; a weak D assignment points to TRBD1 (5 bases agree). This clonotype was obtained from a person between 18 and 65 years old who received the Ad26.COV2.S COVID-19 vaccine or a placebo. The bases are TGTGCCAGCAGTCCGCCAGGGCTCATGAACACTGAAGCTTTCTTT. Translation gives CASSPPGLMNTEAFF.